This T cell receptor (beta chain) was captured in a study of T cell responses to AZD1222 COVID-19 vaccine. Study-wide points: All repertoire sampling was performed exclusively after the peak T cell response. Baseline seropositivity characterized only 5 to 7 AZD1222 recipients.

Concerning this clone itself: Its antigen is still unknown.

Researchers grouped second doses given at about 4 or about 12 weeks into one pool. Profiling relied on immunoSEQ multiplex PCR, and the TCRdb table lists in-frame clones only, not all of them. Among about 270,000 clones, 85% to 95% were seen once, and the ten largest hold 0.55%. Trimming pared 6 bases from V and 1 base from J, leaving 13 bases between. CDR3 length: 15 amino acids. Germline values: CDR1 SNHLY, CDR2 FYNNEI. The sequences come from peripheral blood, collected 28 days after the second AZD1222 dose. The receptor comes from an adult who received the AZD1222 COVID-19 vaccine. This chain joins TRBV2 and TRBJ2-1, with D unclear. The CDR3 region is CASRGRQDSYNEQFF. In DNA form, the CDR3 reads TGTGCCAGCAGAGGACGGCAGGATTCCTACAATGAGCAGTTCTTC.